The 20 T cell receptor beta chains given below trace back to one sample, sequenced in a study of T cell responses to AZD1222 COVID-19 vaccine. Clones were sequenced by immunoSEQ multiplex PCR, and TCRdb holds only the in-frame ones, with some missing. The table shows 140,000 to 150,000 clones, with 75% to 95% occurring only once. The sample here was peripheral blood, taken on day 0 of MenACWY control vaccination. The source of these receptors is an adult in good health.

This chain uses TRBV5-1 with TRBJ1-1; D gene unclear. CDR1 SGHRS and CDR2 YFSETQ come from the germline V gene. The ends were cut back, 4 bases at V and 2 bases at J, with 9 bases in the middle. The length of the CDR3 is 13 residues. CDR3 nucleotide sequence: TGCGCCAGCAGCATGGATCTAAACACTGAAGCTTTCTTT. Protein: CASSMDLNTEAFF.

This chain links TRBV2 with TRBJ1-1; D uncertain. CDR1 and CDR2 from the germline V gene are SNHLY and FYNNEI. V was clipped by 11 bases and J by 0 bases, with 16 bases between them. The CDR3 is 14 amino acids. This CDR3 reads CASTVGLMNTEAFF. The DNA of the CDR3 is TGTGCCTCCACAGTGGGTCTAATGAACACTGAAGCTTTCTTT.

This chain connects TRBV6-5 to TRBJ1-2; 9 bases fit TRBD1. There are 14 residues in the CDR3. V lost 6 bases to trimming and J lost 8 bases; unmatched junction nucleotides: 10. The germline V gene has CDR1 MNHEY and CDR2 SVGAGI. The CDR3 DNA reads TGTGCCAGCAGGCAACCGGACAGGGGAGGCGGCTACACCTTC. Translating it yields CASRQPDRGGGYTF.

This clone is a singleton in its sample. This sequence joins TRBV3-1 (or the pseudogene TRBV3-2) and TRBJ1-1; TRBD1 agrees at 9 bases. The CDR3 length is 15 residues. CDR1 and CDR2 from the germline V gene are LGHDT and YNNKEL (reference sequence). V lost 3 bases to trimming and J lost 2 bases; unmatched junction nucleotides: 4. The CDR3 DNA follows: TGTGCCAGCAGCCATTACACAGGGGGCAACACTGAAGCTTTCTTT. Its protein is CASSHYTGGNTEAFF.

The chain links TRBV30 to TRBJ1-5, with a weak D call TRBD1 (5 bases). Trimming removed 2 bases from V and 2 bases from J, with 19 bases in between. This CDR3 spans 17 amino acids. CDR1 and CDR2 (germline): GTSNPN, SVGIG (reference sequence). The CDR3 is CAWSPRQKGRGNQPQHF. CDR3 nucleotides: TGTGCCTGGAGTCCCCGCCAAAAGGGGAGAGGCAATCAGCCCCAGCATTTT.

The V gene is TRBV5-1, the J gene TRBJ1-1, with D possibly TRBD1 on 5 matching bases. Trimming stripped 0 bases from V and 7 bases from J, with 10 bases between. The CDR3 runs to 13 residues. In germline, CDR1 is SGHRS, CDR2 YFSETQ. As DNA, the CDR3 is TGCGCCAGCAGCTTGGTAGGACAAATTGAAGCTTTCTTT. This translates into CASSLVGQIEAFF.

The gene calls are TRBV5-1 and TRBJ1-5; perhaps TRBD1 as D (5 bases). Trimming cost V 1 base and J 0 bases, with 5 bases left between them. The CDR3 length is 14 residues. CDR1 and CDR2 from the germline V gene are SGHRS and YFSETQ. CDR3 in amino acids: CASSLQGSNQPQHF. CDR3 nucleotide sequence: TGCGCCAGCAGCTTGCAGGGTAGCAATCAGCCCCAGCATTTT. The full variable domain, with the rest looked up from reference TRBV5-1 and TRBJ1-5, is KAGVTQTPRYLIKTRGQQVTLSCSPISGHRSVSWYQQTPGQGLQFLFEYFSETQRNKGNFPGRFSGRQFSNSRSEMNVSTLELGDSALYLCASSLQGSNQPQHFGDGTRLSIL.

This clone was seen a single time. The chain joins TRBV11-2 to TRBJ2-1; TRBD1 matches 8 bases. The junction had 8 bases not matched to a gene; V was cut back by 5 bases and J by 2 bases. CDR1 and CDR2 from the germline V gene are SGHAT and FQNNGV. This CDR3 contains 16 residues. The CDR3 coding sequence is TGTGCCAGCAGCCCCCGGACAGGGATCCCCTACAATGAGCAGTTCTTC. Encoded protein: CASSPRTGIPYNEQFF.

Only one count was recorded for this clone. The CDR3 loop is CASSASGGGTDTQYF. The CDR3 DNA reads as TGCGCCAGCAGCGCTAGCGGGGGGGGCACAGATACGCAGTATTTT. This sequence joins TRBV5-1 and TRBJ2-3; 12 nucleotides agree with TRBD2. V was pared by 4 bases and J by 1 base, with 1 base of the junction left unmatched. Germline V gene data show CDR1 as SGHRS and CDR2 as YFSETQ. The CDR3 contains 15 residues.

This clone has only one observation. V gene TRBV9 combines with J gene TRBJ1-4, with 10 bases aligning to TRBD1. V lost 1 base and J lost 5; bases outside the gene matches: 8. Germline CDR1 SGDLS, CDR2 YYNGEE. The CDR3 runs to 17 residues. CDR3 in DNA: TGTGCCAGCAGCGTATCCGGGACAGGGGCTGAGAATGAAAAACTGTTTTTT. It yields the protein CASSVSGTGAENEKLFF.

This rearrangement joins TRBV28 to TRBJ2-3, with D perhaps matching TRBD2 (5 bases). Germline values: CDR1 MDHEN, CDR2 SYDVKM. The CDR3 length is 19 residues. The V end lost 5 bases, the J end lost 2 bases, and 26 bases lay between the germline ends. The CDR3 DNA reads as TGTGCCAGCAGTCCCCTAGCCGCACCGGCACTGACCTACACAGATACGCAGTATTTT. The encoded protein is CASSPLAAPALTYTDTQYF.

The chain joins TRBV7-9 to TRBJ1-4; TRBD1 aligns across 9 bases. The V gene's germline CDR1 is SEHNR and CDR2 FQNEAQ (reference sequence). The CDR3 loop spans 15 amino acids. Losses at the gene ends were 5 bases for V and 5 bases for J; bases not matched to a gene: 6. The CDR3 region has the DNA TGTGCCAGCAGCCGTAACACAGGGGGCAATGAAAAACTGTTTTTT. Translating it yields CASSRNTGGNEKLFF.

The genes are TRBV11-1 and TRBJ1-2, with D unresolved. The V end was cut by 2 bases, the J end by 8 bases, with 9 bases between. This CDR3 has 12 residues. Germline V gene data show CDR1 as SGHAT and CDR2 as FQDESV (reference sequence). Here the CDR3 DNA reads TGTGCCAGCAGCTTAAAGGGCGGCGGCTACACCTTC. The encoded protein is CASSLKGGGYTF.

V and J are TRBV12-3 or TRBV12-4 and TRBJ2-7; D perhaps matches TRBD1 (5 bases). The CDR3 totals 13 residues. Trimming removed 6 bases from V and 6 bases from J, with 15 bases in between. The CDR3 nucleotides read TGTGCCAGCAGCACTACCAGGGTTGGCGAGCAGTACTTC. Translated: CASSTTRVGEQYF.

The J gene is TRBJ2-7, the V gene TRBV11-3; D not resolved. The V and J ends lost 0 bases and 1 base respectively, with 7 bases between them. From germline, CDR1 is SGHNT and CDR2 YENEEA. This CDR3 has 14 amino acids. CDR3 DNA: TGTGCCAGCAGCTTAGATCCAGGATCCTACGAGCAGTACTTC. Encoded protein: CASSLDPGSYEQYF.

The chain couples TRBV19 to TRBJ1-5, with 7 bases lining up with TRBD1. V shed 5 bases and J 1 base; nucleotides not matched to a gene: 5. This CDR3 is built from 15 residues. CDR1 and CDR2 (germline): LNHDA, SQIVND (reference sequence). CDR3 loop: CASSLTGLSNQPQHF. The CDR3 nucleotides read TGTGCCAGTAGTCTGACAGGGTTGAGCAATCAGCCCCAGCATTTT.

CDR3 region: CASSLGGTDTQYF. The CDR3 DNA is TGTGCCAGCAGCTTAGGAGGCACAGATACGCAGTATTTT. The chain carries TRBV11-1 and TRBJ2-3; D gene uncertain. The CDR3 is 13 residues long. Germline V gives CDR1 SGHAT, CDR2 FQDESV (reference sequence). The germline V and J ends were trimmed by 1 base and 1 base, with 3 bases remaining between them.

This sequence joins TRBV5-1 and TRBJ2-1; D gene uncertain. CDR1 SGHRS and CDR2 YFSETQ come from the germline V gene. Deletions cut 1 base from V and 1 base from J, with 9 bases between. The CDR3 loop spans 15 amino acids. This chain's CDR3 is CASSLSSGSYNEQFF. CDR3 nucleotide sequence: TGCGCCAGCAGCTTGTCATCCGGGTCCTACAATGAGCAGTTCTTC.

The V gene is TRBV3-1 (or the pseudogene TRBV3-2), the J gene TRBJ1-4, with D unclear. V lost 3 bases to trimming and J lost 0 bases, with 11 bases between them. CDR1 is LGHDT and CDR2 is YNNKEL in the germline V gene (reference sequence). The CDR3 extends over 16 amino acids. This chain's CDR3 is CASSHNDRTTNEKLFF. The CDR3 DNA follows: TGTGCCAGCAGCCATAACGACCGAACAACTAATGAAAAACTGTTTTTT.

V gene TRBV3-1 (or the pseudogene TRBV3-2) combines with J gene TRBJ1-1; no reliable D call. Per the germline V gene, CDR1 is LGHDT and CDR2 is YNNKEL (reference sequence). The CDR3 is 12 residues long. V was trimmed by 0 bases and J by 7 bases, leaving 6 bases between them. The DNA of the CDR3 is TGTGCCAGCAGCCAAGATGTGGATGAAGCTTTCTTT. Amino acid sequence: CASSQDVDEAFF.